The rows below give T cell receptor beta chains drawn from one sample of a study of blood T cell repertoires in COVID-19. This table comes from immunoSEQ multiplex PCR, and its TCRdb copy is limited to in-frame clones, with some not included. Of about 250,000 clones listed, about four fifths are singletons. Sequencing was carried out using peripheral blood. The receptor set was obtained from a man aged 80 or over with acute or convalescent COVID-19. The CDR3 runs from the conserved cysteine through the conserved F or W. A clone size is listed for some rows: how often the clone was seen (once, few, many), or a class if it is expanded.

TRBV18	15	NA	CASSPTTGLGEKLFF
TRBV5-1	14	NA	CASSLEDSSYEQYF
TRBV3-1/TRBV3-2	15	NA	CASSQAAGQSYEQYF
TRBV18	15	NA	CASSPGTGNSYEQYF
TRBV18	19	few	CASSPWTELRGSGANVLTF
TRBV4-1	16	once	CASSQDRRGYAYEQYF
TRBV19	17	NA	CASSIDLQAPAGNEQFF
TRBV30	15	NA	CAWSVHSAGREPLHF
TRBV27	18	NA	CASSLSGTGRLGGEKLFF
TRBV6-5	14	NA	CASETGDGDYGYTF
TRBV2	17	once	CASSPSGLAGVRNEQFF
TRBV9	13	NA	CASSVESTDTQYF
TRBV5-4	16	NA	CASSQGLAGGPREQFF
TRBV5-1	15	once	CASSSAGLTQETQYF
TRBV24-1	12	NA	CATSEGDQPQHF
TRBV5-1	14	NA	CASSTAGGDSPLHF
TRBV27	17	NA	CASSRSGTGIISTTLHF
TRBV28	14	once	CASSLLQSNSPLHF
TRBV19	12	NA	CASSRTGYEQYF
TRBV6-5	14	NA	CASSYGDRGGEQFF
TRBV3-1/TRBV3-2	15	NA	CASSPGTGGRSPLHF
TRBV4-1	18	NA	CASSQKSRRDSTNYGYTF
TRBV28	16	NA	CASSSPGTGITDTQYF
TRBV11-3	16	NA	CASSPGLAGDRETQYF
TRBV7-3	17	NA	CASSLTGSGPMGDTQYF
TRBV4-1	15	once	CASSQEIRGGEKLFF
TRBV6-5	14	NA	CASSLTGGEYEQYF
TRBV24-1	15	NA	CATSDPQGSEYGYTF
TRBV19	15	NA	CASQTSPGSSYGYTF
TRBV4-1	16	NA	CASSHATSLSSYEQYF
TRBV5-6	14	NA	CASSLDRANSPLHF